The clone carrying this TCR beta chain appeared a few times. The antigen remains undetermined. This specimen comes from a study of identical twins. Germline V gene sequence: CDR1 SGHRS, CDR2 YFSETQ. The CDR3 is made up of 14 amino acids. V dropped 0 bases and J dropped 4 bases, with 11 bases sitting between them. TCRdb processed the 5' RACE reads anew with MiXCR; each CDR3 protein has one entry. The sample records some 760,000 distinct CDR3 sequences, roughly 18% being singletons. Study-level results: In beta out-of-frame sequences, the excess sharing between twins was weaker.

These data also featured in a second study, about T cells expressing NK-cell markers. This second study says: Cells sorted as CD3+CD56+NKG2C+, CD3+CD56+NKG2C- and CD3+CD56-NKG2C+ T cells supplied the TCR beta repertoires.

The sample taken for sequencing was PBMCs. The origin of this receptor is a woman in her late teens or twenties in good health. V gene TRBV5-1 combines with J gene TRBJ2-7; weak D call: TRBD1 (6 bases). CDR3 residues: CASSLEPGDYEQYF. The CDR3 DNA reads as TGCGCCAGCAGCTTGGAGCCAGGGGATTACGAGCAGTACTTC.